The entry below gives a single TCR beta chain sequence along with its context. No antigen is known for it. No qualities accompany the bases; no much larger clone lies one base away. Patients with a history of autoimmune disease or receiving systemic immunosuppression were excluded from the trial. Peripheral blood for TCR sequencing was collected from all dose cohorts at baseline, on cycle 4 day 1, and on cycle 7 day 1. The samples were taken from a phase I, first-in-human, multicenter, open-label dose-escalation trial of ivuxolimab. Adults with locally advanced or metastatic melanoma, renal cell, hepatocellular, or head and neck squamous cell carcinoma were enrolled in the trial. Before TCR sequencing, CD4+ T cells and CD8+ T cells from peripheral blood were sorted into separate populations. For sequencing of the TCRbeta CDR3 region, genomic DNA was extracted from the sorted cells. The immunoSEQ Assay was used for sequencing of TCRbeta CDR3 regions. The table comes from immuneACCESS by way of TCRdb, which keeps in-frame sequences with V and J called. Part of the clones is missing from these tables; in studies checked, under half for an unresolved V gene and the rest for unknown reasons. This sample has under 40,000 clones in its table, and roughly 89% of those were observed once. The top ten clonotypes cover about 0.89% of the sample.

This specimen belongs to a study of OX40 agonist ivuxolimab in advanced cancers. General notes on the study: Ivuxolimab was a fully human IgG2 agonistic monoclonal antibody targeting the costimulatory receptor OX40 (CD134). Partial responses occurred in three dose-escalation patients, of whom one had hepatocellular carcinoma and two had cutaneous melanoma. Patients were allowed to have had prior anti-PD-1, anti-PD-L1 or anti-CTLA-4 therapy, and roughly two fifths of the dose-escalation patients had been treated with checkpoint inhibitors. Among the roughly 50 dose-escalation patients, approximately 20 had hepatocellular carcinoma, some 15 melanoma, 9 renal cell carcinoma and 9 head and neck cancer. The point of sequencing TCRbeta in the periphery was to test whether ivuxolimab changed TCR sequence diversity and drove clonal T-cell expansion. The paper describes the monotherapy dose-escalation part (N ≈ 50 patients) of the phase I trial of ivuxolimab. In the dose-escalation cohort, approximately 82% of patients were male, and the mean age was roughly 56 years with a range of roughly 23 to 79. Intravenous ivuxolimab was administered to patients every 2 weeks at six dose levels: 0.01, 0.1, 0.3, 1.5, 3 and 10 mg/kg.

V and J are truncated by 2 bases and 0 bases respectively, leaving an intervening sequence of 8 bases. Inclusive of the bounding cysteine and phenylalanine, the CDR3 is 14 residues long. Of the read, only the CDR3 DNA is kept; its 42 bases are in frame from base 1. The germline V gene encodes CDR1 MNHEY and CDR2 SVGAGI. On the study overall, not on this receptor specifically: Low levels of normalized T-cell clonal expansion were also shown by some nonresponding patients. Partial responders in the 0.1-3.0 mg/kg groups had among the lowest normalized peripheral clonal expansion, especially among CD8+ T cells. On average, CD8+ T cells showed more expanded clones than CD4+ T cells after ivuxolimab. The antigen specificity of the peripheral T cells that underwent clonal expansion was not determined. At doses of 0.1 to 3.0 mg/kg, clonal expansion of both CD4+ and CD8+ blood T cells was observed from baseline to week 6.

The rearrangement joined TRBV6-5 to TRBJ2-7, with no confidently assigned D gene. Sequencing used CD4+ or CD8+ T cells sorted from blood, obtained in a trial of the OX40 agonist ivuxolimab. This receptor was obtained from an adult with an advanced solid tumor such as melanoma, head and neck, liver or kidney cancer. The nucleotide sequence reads TGTGCCAGCAGTTACCAACGGAACTCCTACGAGCAGTACTTC. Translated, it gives CASSYQRNSYEQYF.